The clone carrying this T cell receptor beta chain was recorded once. This entry comes from a study of blood T cell repertoires in COVID-19. The overall study: From T cells, B-cell-depleted T cells, or PBMCs came the material, which was cDNA or gDNA.

V shed 5 bases, J shed 0 bases, and the junction held 13 bases outside the gene matches. This CDR3 contains 21 residues. Germline V lookup: CDR1 LNHDA, CDR2 SQIVND (reference sequence). Some clones are missing from TCRdb's copy, which holds only in-frame ones; the method was immunoSEQ multiplex PCR. The table has roughly 84,000 clones, 70% to 85% seen once. This receptor was obtained from a woman in her forties or fifties with acute or convalescent COVID-19. The specimen was peripheral blood. The V and J genes are TRBV19 and TRBJ2-2; 15 bases align to TRBD2. The CDR3 DNA reads as TGTGCCAGTAGTCTCGCTTGGACTAGCGGGGGGGCCGGTGCGAACACCGGGGAGCTGTTTTTT. It codes for CASSLAWTSGGAGANTGELFF.